Listed below are T cell receptor beta chains from one sample, sequenced in a study of CD8 T cell repertoires and HIV-1 epitope variants. Their recognized antigens are unknown. Clones were read by immunoSEQ multiplex PCR, and TCRdb kept only the in-frame ones, dropping some. The sample yields 4,000 to 6,000 clones, about 71% seen once. Sequenced material: cultured CD8+ T cells derived from PBMCs. These receptors were collected from a male donor with HIV. The CDR3 runs from the conserved cysteine through the conserved F or W.

j_call: TRBJ2-1
v_call: TRBV4-2
cdr3_aa: CASSQGRGDEQFF

j_call: TRBJ1-6
v_call: TRBV15
cdr3_aa: CATAGDNNSPLHF

j_call: TRBJ2-5
v_call: TRBV6-1
cdr3_aa: CASSEKLAGALGYQETQYF

j_call: TRBJ1-1
v_call: TRBV10-3
cdr3_aa: CAISAGDAGTADEAFF

j_call: TRBJ2-7
v_call: TRBV4-3
cdr3_aa: CASSLGQGSEQYF

j_call: TRBJ2-7
v_call: TRBV6-5
cdr3_aa: CASRFRDRDNEQYF

j_call: TRBJ2-7
v_call: TRBV6-5
cdr3_aa: CASGQGQSYEQYF

j_call: TRBJ2-1
v_call: TRBV6-1
cdr3_aa: CASRPSGGLGEQFF

j_call: NA
v_call: TRBV9
cdr3_aa: CASSVSGGMDEQYF

j_call: TRBJ2-7
v_call: TRBV18
cdr3_aa: CASSPVQGLAYEQYF

j_call: TRBJ2-5
v_call: TRBV15
cdr3_aa: CATSRDRRETQYF

j_call: NA
v_call: TRBV5-4
cdr3_aa: CASSFQGGSEQYF

j_call: TRBJ2-1
v_call: TRBV4-1
cdr3_aa: CASSQDPAGASNEQFF

j_call: TRBJ2-5
v_call: TRBV15
cdr3_aa: CATSRDLLAEETQYF

j_call: TRBJ1-4
v_call: TRBV5-6
cdr3_aa: CASSLGGAKLFF

j_call: TRBJ1-3
v_call: TRBV10-2
cdr3_aa: CARFDFDRVGGNTIYF

j_call: TRBJ2-5
v_call: TRBV7-6
cdr3_aa: CASSSPSWIETQYF

j_call: TRBJ2-7
v_call: TRBV10-1
cdr3_aa: CASSGDYFYEQYF

j_call: TRBJ2-7
v_call: TRBV2
cdr3_aa: CASSVQSYEQYF

j_call: TRBJ2-2
v_call: TRBV10-3
cdr3_aa: CAIRPPRDRGTGELFF

j_call: TRBJ2-7
v_call: TRBV28
cdr3_aa: CASSRQGSVYEQYF

j_call: TRBJ1-5
v_call: TRBV4-3
cdr3_aa: CASSQEVGLQPQHF

j_call: TRBJ1-2
v_call: TRBV5-5
cdr3_aa: CASSQDPPDLDYGYTF

j_call: TRBJ2-3
v_call: TRBV25-1
cdr3_aa: CASSTKIGTDTQYF

j_call: TRBJ1-4
v_call: TRBV28
cdr3_aa: CASSPQGALPNEKLFF

j_call: TRBJ1-2
v_call: TRBV5-4
cdr3_aa: CASSRPPQGNYGYTF

j_call: TRBJ2-7
v_call: TRBV18
cdr3_aa: CASSPQSRVSPYEQYF

j_call: TRBJ2-1
v_call: TRBV5-1
cdr3_aa: CASSSPLDRYSEQFF

j_call: TRBJ2-7
v_call: TRBV19
cdr3_aa: CASSLVRDSDSYEQYF

j_call: TRBJ1-1
v_call: TRBV10-1
cdr3_aa: CASSEGSLNTEAFF

j_call: TRBJ2-1
v_call: TRBV19
cdr3_aa: CASSISGGRYNEQFF

j_call: TRBJ2-1
v_call: TRBV13
cdr3_aa: CASRSRGDRGEQFF

j_call: TRBJ2-3
v_call: TRBV25-1
cdr3_aa: CASSETAGDTQYF

j_call: TRBJ2-7
v_call: TRBV4-1
cdr3_aa: CASSQATSGSYEQYF

j_call: TRBJ1-1
v_call: TRBV9
cdr3_aa: CASSVGVGSGTEAFF

j_call: TRBJ1-1
v_call: TRBV5-1
cdr3_aa: CASSLATEAGNTEAFF

j_call: TRBJ2-1
v_call: TRBV5-4
cdr3_aa: CASSLGRNEQFF

j_call: TRBJ1-6
v_call: TRBV5-8
cdr3_aa: CASSLGAVSPLHF

j_call: TRBJ2-7
v_call: TRBV6-5
cdr3_aa: CASSSRGTSEQYF